The rows below give T cell receptor beta chains drawn from one sample of a study of blood T cell repertoires in COVID-19. Produced via immunoSEQ multiplex PCR; TCRdb's table is partial and in-frame only. Among more than 45,000 clones, about nine tenths were seen once, and the ten largest hold approximately 1.5%. Sample: peripheral blood. The source of these receptors is a man in his fifties or sixties with acute or convalescent COVID-19. The CDR3 runs from the conserved cysteine through the conserved F or W. The D gene is left open where the match is weak. Clone size is shown for a subset of rows, as once, few, many or a class of expanded clone.

clone_size d_call j_call v_call cdr3_nt cdr3_aa
once NA TRBJ1-1 TRBV28 TGTGCCAGCAGTTTAGTCGTCACTGAAGCTTTCTTT CASSLVVTEAFF
NA NA TRBJ2-2 TRBV4-1 TGCGCCAGCAGCCACGACGGGACAAGCGGGGAGCTGTTTTTT CASSHDGTSGELFF
few TRBD1 TRBJ1-4 TRBV7-9 TGTGCCAGCAGCTGGGGACAGGGAATGGATGAAAAACTGTTTTTT CASSWGQGMDEKLFF
NA TRBD2 TRBJ2-1 TRBV9 TGTGCCAGCAGCGAGCGGGAGGGCTCCTACAATGAGCAGTTCTTC CASSEREGSYNEQFF
NA NA TRBJ2-7 TRBV6-5 TGTGCCAGCAGTACCGAGGACGAGCAGTACTTC CASSTEDEQYF
NA TRBD1 TRBJ1-6 TRBV5-5 TGTGCCAGCAGCCTGACAGGGGGCCGGTCACCCCTCCACTTT CASSLTGGRSPLHF
NA NA TRBJ2-2 TRBV7-2 TGTGCCAGCAGCCCAGTCCCGCGGGGGAACACCGGGGAGCTGTTTTTT CASSPVPRGNTGELFF
NA NA TRBJ1-6 TRBV6-5 TGTGCCAGCAGTTACGATAGGGGATCCTATAATTCACCCCTCCACTTT CASSYDRGSYNSPLHF
NA NA TRBJ2-3 TRBV6-4 TGTGCCAGCAGGGAGATTGGGACAGATACGCAGTATTTT CASREIGTDTQYF
NA NA TRBJ2-2 TRBV6-6 TGTGCCAGCAGTGACCCCCCGGAGGCCGGGGAGCTGTTTTTT CASSDPPEAGELFF
once TRBD1 TRBJ1-2 TRBV9 TGTGCCAGCAGCCTCCAGACAGGGCAGGATGGCTACACCTTC CASSLQTGQDGYTF
NA TRBD1 TRBJ2-3 TRBV29-1 TGCAGCGTTGTCGAGGGGGCCGTTACGCAGTATTTT CSVVEGAVTQYF
NA TRBD1 TRBJ1-4 TRBV28 TGTGCCAGCAGCCAGGGGGCCGATGGTGAAAAACTGTTTTTT CASSQGADGEKLFF
NA NA TRBJ2-7 TRBV7-2 TGTGCCAGCAGCTTAGCGGCCGTATCCTACGAGCAGTACTTC CASSLAAVSYEQYF
NA TRBD1 TRBJ2-1 TRBV7-9 TGTGCCAGCAGCAGACTGCCGGGACAGGGACCCTCTAATGAGCAGTTCTTC CASSRLPGQGPSNEQFF
NA TRBD2 TRBJ2-7 TRBV7-8 TGTGCCAGCAGCTTAGCGAACCGGGGACTAGCGGGAGGGAACTACGAGCAGTACTTC CASSLANRGLAGGNYEQYF
NA TRBD1 TRBJ1-5 TRBV6-1 TGTGCCAGCAGTGATGGGCAGGGGGAATCGCCCCAGCATTTT CASSDGQGESPQHF
NA TRBD2 TRBJ2-1 TRBV27 TGTGCCAGCAGTTTAAGGCTAGCGGGAGGCCAATTTGACAATGAGCAGTTCTTC CASSLRLAGGQFDNEQFF
NA TRBD2 TRBJ2-7 TRBV6-1 TGTGCCAGCAGTGAAGGTGGGACTAGGGGCTACGAGCAGTACTTC CASSEGGTRGYEQYF
NA NA TRBJ2-1 TRBV19 TGTGCCAGTAGTACGAGTTTAGCGGCCAATGAGCAGTTCTTC CASSTSLAANEQFF